Here is one T cell receptor beta chain with its context. A read error may account for a junction end that differs from germline. Per the original data handling: By means of reference gene primer amplification, nucleated cell counts were estimated. The repertoire was sequenced with immunoSEQ multiplex PCR; TCRdb's copy has only in-frame clones and lacks some. Clone size and V and J calls were adopted from that table, with D and trimming inferred from the DNA. The sample lists a few hundred thousand clones, over 70% occurring once. Germline V gene lookup returns CDR1 MNHEY and CDR2 SVGAGI. This CDR3 has 15 amino acids. These data are taken from a study of blood T cell repertoires in COVID-19. Study details: Samples came from the United States, Italy and Spain, spanning acute and convalescent COVID-19. In each case, the material was cDNA or gDNA derived from T cells, B-cell-depleted T cells, or PBMCs.

Sequencing input: peripheral blood. This chain uses TRBV6-5 with TRBJ2-3, with a weak D call TRBD1 (5 bases). The TCR comes from an elderly woman with acute or convalescent COVID-19. The CDR3 protein is CASSYSLSGTGTQYF. In nucleotides, the CDR3 is TGTGCCAGCAGTTACTCGTTATCGGGCACAGGTACGCAGTATTTT.